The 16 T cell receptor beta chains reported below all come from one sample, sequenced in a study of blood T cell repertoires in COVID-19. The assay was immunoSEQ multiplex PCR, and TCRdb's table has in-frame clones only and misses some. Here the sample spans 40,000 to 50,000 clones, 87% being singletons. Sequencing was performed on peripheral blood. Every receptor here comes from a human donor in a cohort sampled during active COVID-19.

CDR3 DNA sequence: TGTGCCAGCAGCTTAAGGGGACTTACCCGAGATACGCAGTATTTT. It yields the protein CASSLRGLTRDTQYF. The chain joins TRBV7-3 to TRBJ2-3; D might be TRBD2 (6 bases). Germline assignment: CDR1 SGHTA and CDR2 FQGTGA. The ends were cut back, 1 base at V and 5 bases at J, with 13 bases in the middle. The CDR3 spans 15 residues.

The DNA for the CDR3 is TGTGCCAGCTCACCACGGAGGGAGACCCAGTACTTC. Amino acids: CASSPRRETQYF. This chain uses TRBV18 with TRBJ2-5; tentatively, D is TRBD2 (5 bases). Trimming stripped 1 base from V and 5 bases from J, with 5 bases between. The CDR3 spans 12 residues. In germline, CDR1 is KGHSH, CDR2 LQKENI.

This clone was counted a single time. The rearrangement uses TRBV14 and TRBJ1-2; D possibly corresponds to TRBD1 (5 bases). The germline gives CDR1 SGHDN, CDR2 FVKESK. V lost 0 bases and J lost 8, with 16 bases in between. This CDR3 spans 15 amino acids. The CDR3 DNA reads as TGTGCCAGCAGCCAAGATTCCAGGGAAGTGCGGGGCTACACCTTC. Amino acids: CASSQDSREVRGYTF.

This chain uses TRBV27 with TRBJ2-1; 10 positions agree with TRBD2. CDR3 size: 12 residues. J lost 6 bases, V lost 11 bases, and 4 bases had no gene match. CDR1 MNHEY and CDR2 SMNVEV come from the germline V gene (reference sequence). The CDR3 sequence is CASSGGANEQFF. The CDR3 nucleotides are TGTGCCTCGAGCGGGGGGGCCAATGAGCAGTTCTTC.

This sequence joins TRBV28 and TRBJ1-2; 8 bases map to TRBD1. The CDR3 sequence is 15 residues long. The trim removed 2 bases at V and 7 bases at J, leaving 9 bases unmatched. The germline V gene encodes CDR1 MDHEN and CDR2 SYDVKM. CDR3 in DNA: TGTGCCAGCAGTTTACGTTCCAGGGGGCAAGGTGGCTACACCTTC. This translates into CASSLRSRGQGGYTF.

The CDR3 nucleotides are TGTGCCTGCCAAAGGGACAGCGAAAATTCACCCCTCCACTTT. As protein: CACQRDSENSPLHF. The chain recombines TRBV2 with TRBJ1-6, with 7 bases aligning to TRBD1. This CDR3 contains 14 residues. Germline V gene sequence: CDR1 SNHLY, CDR2 FYNNEI. Trimming took 11 bases from V and 7 from J; bases not matched to a gene: 11.

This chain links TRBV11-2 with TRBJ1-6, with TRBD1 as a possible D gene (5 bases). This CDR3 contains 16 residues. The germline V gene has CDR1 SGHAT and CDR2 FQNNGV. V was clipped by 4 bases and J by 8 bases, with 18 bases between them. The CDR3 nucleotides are TGTGCCAGCAGCTCATCAGGGTGGGGGGGATATTCACCCCTCCACTTT. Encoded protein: CASSSSGWGGYSPLHF.

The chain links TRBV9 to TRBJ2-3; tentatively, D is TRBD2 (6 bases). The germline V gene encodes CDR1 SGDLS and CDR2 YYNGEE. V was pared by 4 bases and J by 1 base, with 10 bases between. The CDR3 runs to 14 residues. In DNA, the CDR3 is TGTGCCAGCAGCCCCTGGGGGGGCACAGATACGCAGTATTTT. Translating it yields CASSPWGGTDTQYF.

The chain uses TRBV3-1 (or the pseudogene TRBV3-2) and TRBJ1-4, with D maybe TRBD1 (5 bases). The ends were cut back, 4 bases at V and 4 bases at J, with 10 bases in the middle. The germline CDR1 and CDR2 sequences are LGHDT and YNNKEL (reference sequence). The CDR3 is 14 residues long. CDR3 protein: CASSRGVDNEKLFF. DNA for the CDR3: TGTGCCAGCAGCCGGGGGGTGGATAATGAAAAACTGTTTTTT.

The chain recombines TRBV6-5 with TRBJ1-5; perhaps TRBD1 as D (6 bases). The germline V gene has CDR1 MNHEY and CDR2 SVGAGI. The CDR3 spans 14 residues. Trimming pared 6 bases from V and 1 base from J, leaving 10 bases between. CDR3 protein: CASSQGRSNQPQHF. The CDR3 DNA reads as TGTGCCAGCAGCCAGGGGCGCAGCAATCAGCCCCAGCATTTT.

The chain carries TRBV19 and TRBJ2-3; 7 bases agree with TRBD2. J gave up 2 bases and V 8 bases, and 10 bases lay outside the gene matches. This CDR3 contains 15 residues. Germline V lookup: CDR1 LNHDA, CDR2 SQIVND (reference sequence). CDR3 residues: CASALERGDTDTQYF. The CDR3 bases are TGTGCCAGTGCCCTAGAACGGGGGGACACAGATACGCAGTATTTT.

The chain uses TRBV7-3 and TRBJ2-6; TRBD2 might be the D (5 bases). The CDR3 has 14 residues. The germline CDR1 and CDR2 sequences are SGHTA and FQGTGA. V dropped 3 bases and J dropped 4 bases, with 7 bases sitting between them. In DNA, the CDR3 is TGTGCCAGCAGCTTGGGAGCCGGGGCCAACGTCCTGACTTTC. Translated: CASSLGAGANVLTF.

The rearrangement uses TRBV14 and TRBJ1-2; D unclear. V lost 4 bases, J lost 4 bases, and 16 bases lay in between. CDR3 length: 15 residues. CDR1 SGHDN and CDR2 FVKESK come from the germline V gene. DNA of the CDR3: TGTGCCAGCAGCCTCTCACTTACCGAGGGCTATGGCTACACCTTC. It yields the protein CASSLSLTEGYGYTF.

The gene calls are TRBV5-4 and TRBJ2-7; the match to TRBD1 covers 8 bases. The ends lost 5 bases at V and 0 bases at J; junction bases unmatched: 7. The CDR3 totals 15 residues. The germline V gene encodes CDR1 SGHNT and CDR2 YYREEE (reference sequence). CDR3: CASRGGQESSYEQYF. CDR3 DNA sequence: TGTGCCAGCAGGGGGGGACAGGAGAGCTCCTACGAGCAGTACTTC.

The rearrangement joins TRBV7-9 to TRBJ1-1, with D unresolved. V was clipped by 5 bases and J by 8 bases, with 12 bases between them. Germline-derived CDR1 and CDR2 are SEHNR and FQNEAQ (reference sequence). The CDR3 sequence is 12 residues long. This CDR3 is CASSLSLEEAFF. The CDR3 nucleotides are TGTGCCAGCAGCCTAAGCTTAGAAGAAGCTTTCTTT.

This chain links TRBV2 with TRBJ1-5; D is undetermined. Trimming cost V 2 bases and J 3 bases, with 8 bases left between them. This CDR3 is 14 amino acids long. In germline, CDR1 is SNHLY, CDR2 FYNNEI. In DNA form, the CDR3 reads TGTGCCAGCAGTGAACTTCCAGTCAATCAGCCCCAGCATTTT. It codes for CASSELPVNQPQHF.